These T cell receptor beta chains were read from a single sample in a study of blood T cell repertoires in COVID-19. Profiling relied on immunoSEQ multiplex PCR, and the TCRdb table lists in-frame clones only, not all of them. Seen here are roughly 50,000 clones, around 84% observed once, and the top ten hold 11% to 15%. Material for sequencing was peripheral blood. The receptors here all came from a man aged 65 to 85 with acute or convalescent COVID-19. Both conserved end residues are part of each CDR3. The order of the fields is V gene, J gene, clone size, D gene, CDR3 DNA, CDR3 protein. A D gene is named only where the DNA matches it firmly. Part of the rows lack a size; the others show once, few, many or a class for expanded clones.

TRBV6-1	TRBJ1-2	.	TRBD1	TGTGCCAGCAGTGAAACAGGGGGGACTAACTATGGCTACACCTTC	CASSETGGTNYGYTF
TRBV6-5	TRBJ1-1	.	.	TGTGCCAGCGAAGCTCACACTGAAGCTTTCTTT	CASEAHTEAFF
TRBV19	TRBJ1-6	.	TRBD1	TGTGCCAGTAGTATACTGGGACAGGGGGTTTCACCCCTCCACTTT	CASSILGQGVSPLHF
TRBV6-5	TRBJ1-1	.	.	TGTGCCAGCAGTATGACAGTGAACACTGAAGCTTTCTTT	CASSMTVNTEAFF
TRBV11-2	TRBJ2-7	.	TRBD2	TGTGCCAGCAGCTTATTAGAACTAGCGGATACCTACGAGCAGTACTTC	CASSLLELADTYEQYF
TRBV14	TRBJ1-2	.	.	TGTGCCAGCAGCCAACAGAACTATGGCTACACCTTC	CASSQQNYGYTF
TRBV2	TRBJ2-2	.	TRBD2	TGTGCCAGCAGGAGCCTTAGCGGGGGGAACACCGGGGAGCTGTTTTTT	CASRSLSGGNTGELFF
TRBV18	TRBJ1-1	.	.	TGTGCCAGCTCACCGGGTATAGAGCGAAACGCTGAAGCTTTCTTT	CASSPGIERNAEAFF
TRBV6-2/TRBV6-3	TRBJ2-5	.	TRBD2	TGTGCCAGTAGTTACGTGGGTAGCGGGATGATCGAGACCCAGTACTTC	CASSYVGSGMIETQYF
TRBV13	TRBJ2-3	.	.	TGTGCCAGCAGCTTAATAACAGATACGCAGTATTTT	CASSLITDTQYF
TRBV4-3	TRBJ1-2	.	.	TGCGCCAGCAGCCACCCCGGTACAGTTGCCGGCTACACCTTC	CASSHPGTVAGYTF
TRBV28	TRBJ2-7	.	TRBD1	TGTGCCAGCAGTCCATACAGGACAGGGGGCCACGAGCAGTACTTC	CASSPYRTGGHEQYF
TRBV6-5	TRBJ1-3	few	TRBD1	TGTGCCAGCTCGACCCCAGGGGGCATTGGAAACACCATATATTTT	CASSTPGGIGNTIYF
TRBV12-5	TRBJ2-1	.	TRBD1	TGTGCTAGTGGTTCGACAGGGGAGAATGAGCAGTTCTTC	CASGSTGENEQFF
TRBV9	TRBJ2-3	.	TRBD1	TGTGCCAGCAGCGGGGGGACAGGCTACACAGATACGCAGTATTTT	CASSGGTGYTDTQYF
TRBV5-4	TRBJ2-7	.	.	TGTGCCAGCAGCAAAGAGACAGAAGGCGAGCAGTACTTC	CASSKETEGEQYF
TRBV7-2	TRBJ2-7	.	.	TGTGCCAGCAGCGAGACAGTTCCCCCCTACGAGCAGTACTTC	CASSETVPPYEQYF
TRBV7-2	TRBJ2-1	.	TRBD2	TGTGCCAGCAGCTCCGGACTAGCGGGAGGGCCAGTAAATGAGCAGTTCTTC	CASSSGLAGGPVNEQFF
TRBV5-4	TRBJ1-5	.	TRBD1	TGTGCCAGCAGCTTGGGGACAGGGGGTGGTGGCAATCAGCCCCAGCATTTT	CASSLGTGGGGNQPQHF
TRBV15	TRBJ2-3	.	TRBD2	TGTGCCACCAGTCAACTAGCGGGGGGAACCACAGATACGCAGTATTTT	CATSQLAGGTTDTQYF
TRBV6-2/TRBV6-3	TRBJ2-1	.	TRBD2	TGTGCCATCAGTCGGCTAGCGGGTAATGAGCAGTTCTTC	CAISRLAGNEQFF
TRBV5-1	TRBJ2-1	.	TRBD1	TGCGCCAGCAGCTTGCCACAGGGGGCCTACAATGAGCAGTTCTTC	CASSLPQGAYNEQFF
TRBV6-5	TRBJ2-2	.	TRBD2	TGTGCCAGCAAACCGGGACTAGCGGGAGCCGGGGAGCTGTTTTTT	CASKPGLAGAGELFF
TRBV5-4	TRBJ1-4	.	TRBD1	TGTGCCAGCAGCTTGATACAGGGGGCAGCCCCAAGCGGCGAAAAACTGTTTTTT	CASSLIQGAAPSGEKLFF
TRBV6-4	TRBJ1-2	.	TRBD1	TGTGCCAGCAGTGCCGCGGGACAGTCAGCTAACTATGGCTACACCTTC	CASSAAGQSANYGYTF
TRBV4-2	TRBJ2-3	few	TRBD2	TGTGCCAGCAGCCAAGTATTGGCGGGGGGCCGCCAACTCACAGATACGCAGTATTTT	CASSQVLAGGRQLTDTQYF
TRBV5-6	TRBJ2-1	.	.	TGTGCCAGCAGCGAGTACAATGAGCAGTTCTTC	CASSEYNEQFF
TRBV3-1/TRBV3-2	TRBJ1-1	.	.	TGTGCCAGCAGCCACGTGAGGACTGAAGCTTTCTTT	CASSHVRTEAFF
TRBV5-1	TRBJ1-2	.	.	TGCGCCAGCAGCTTGGCGCCCACCCCGGTTAACTATGGCTACACCTTC	CASSLAPTPVNYGYTF
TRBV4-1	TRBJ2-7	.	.	TGCGCCAGCAGCCCGTACGACAGGACCTACGAGCAGTACTTC	CASSPYDRTYEQYF
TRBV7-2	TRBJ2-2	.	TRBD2	TGTGCCAGCAGCTTAGTAGCGGGAGGGCCTATCGGGGAGCTGTTTTTT	CASSLVAGGPIGELFF
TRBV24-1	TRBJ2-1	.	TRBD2	TGTGCCACCAGTGATTTGATCGGGGGGGTTGAGCAGTTCTTC	CATSDLIGGVEQFF
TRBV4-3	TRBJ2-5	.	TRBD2	TGCGCCAGCAGCCAAGATAGTGCTAGCGGGATTCGAGAGACCCAGTACTTC	CASSQDSASGIRETQYF
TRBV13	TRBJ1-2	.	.	TGTGCCAGCAGCCGCGACTTATCCTATGGCTACACCTTC	CASSRDLSYGYTF